These 7 T cell receptor beta chains were all obtained from the same sample, sequenced in a study of cytomegalovirus exposure and HLA in healthy donors. The PCR was carried out with 60 Vbeta primers and 13 Jbeta primers. Assay: immunoSEQ multiplex PCR; the TCRdb copy retains only in-frame clones and omits some. This table has 120,000 to 150,000 clones, roughly 80% appearing once. Sample: PBMCs. Every receptor here comes from a female donor in good health and CMV-seronegative.

This chain connects TRBV29-1 to TRBJ2-7; 12 bases are a match to TRBD2. The CDR3 length is 15 residues. The trim removed 1 base at V and 6 bases at J, leaving 7 bases unmatched. Germline V gene sequence: CDR1 SQVTM, CDR2 ANQGSEA. The CDR3, as DNA: TGCAGCGTTGAAGCCACCGGGACTAGCGGGTTCGAGCAGTACTTC. Translated: CSVEATGTSGFEQYF.

This chain connects TRBV6-5 to TRBJ1-3; D unclear. CDR1 and CDR2 from the germline V gene are MNHEY and SVGAGI. Trimming stripped 5 bases from V and 7 bases from J, with 12 bases between. This CDR3 comprises 13 residues. The CDR3 here is CASSKSIRNTIYF. CDR3 nucleotides: TGTGCCAGCAGTAAGTCGATCAGGAACACCATATATTTT.

CDR3 DNA: TGTGCCAGCAGCTTACAGGACACTGAAGCTTTCTTT. This translates into CASSLQDTEAFF. V is TRBV11-2 and J is TRBJ1-1; D ambiguous. V lost 2 bases and J lost 3, with 4 bases in between. This CDR3 has 12 residues. CDR1 is SGHAT, CDR2 FQNNGV, per germline. Full variable domain (remainder filled in from reference TRBV11-2 and TRBJ1-1): EAGVAQSPRYKIIEKRQSVAFWCNPISGHATLYWYQQILGQGPKLLIQFQNNGVVDDSQLPKDRFSAERLKGVDSTLKIQPAKLEDSAVYLCASSLQDTEAFFGQGTRLTVV.

The rearrangement uses TRBV14 and TRBJ1-2, with D uncertain. Looked up from germline, CDR1 is SGHDN and CDR2 is FVKESK. The CDR3 extends over 14 amino acids. Trimming stripped 1 base from V and 2 bases from J, with 8 bases between. This CDR3 reads CASSQGLQNYGYTF. CDR3 sequence (DNA): TGTGCCAGCAGCCAAGGATTACAGAACTATGGCTACACCTTC.

The rearrangement links TRBV2 to TRBJ2-2; 10 nucleotides line up with TRBD1. Germline CDR1 SNHLY, CDR2 FYNNEI. J was trimmed by 6 bases and V by 2 bases; bases with no gene match: 3. The CDR3 loop spans 15 amino acids. DNA of the CDR3: TGTGCCAGCAGTGAACGACAGGGGGCGTCCGGGGAGCTGTTTTTT. Translation gives CASSERQGASGELFF. Variable domain in full (rest from reference TRBV2 and TRBJ2-2): EPEVTQTPSHQVTQMGQEVILRCVPISNHLYFYWYRQILGQKVEFLVSFYNNEISEKSEIFDDQFSVERPDGSNFTLKIRSTKLEDSAMYFCASSERQGASGELFFGEGSRLTVL.

The V and J genes are TRBV5-6 and TRBJ1-2; no reliable D call. This CDR3 region has 14 residues. From germline, CDR1 is SGHDT and CDR2 YYEEEE. V was clipped by 4 bases and J by 4 bases, with 14 bases between them. The CDR3 protein is CASSLLDRGYGYTF. The DNA for the CDR3 is TGTGCCAGCAGCCTCCTGGACCGGGGCTATGGCTACACCTTC.

V is TRBV27 and J is TRBJ1-4; maybe TRBD1 (5 bases). The CDR3 loop spans 13 amino acids. The ends were cut back, 5 bases at V and 4 bases at J, with 8 bases in the middle. Germline assignment: CDR1 MNHEY and CDR2 SMNVEV (reference sequence). The CDR3 DNA sequence: TGTGCCAGCAGTCGCAGGGATAATGAAAAACTGTTTTTT. Translated, it gives CASSRRDNEKLFF.